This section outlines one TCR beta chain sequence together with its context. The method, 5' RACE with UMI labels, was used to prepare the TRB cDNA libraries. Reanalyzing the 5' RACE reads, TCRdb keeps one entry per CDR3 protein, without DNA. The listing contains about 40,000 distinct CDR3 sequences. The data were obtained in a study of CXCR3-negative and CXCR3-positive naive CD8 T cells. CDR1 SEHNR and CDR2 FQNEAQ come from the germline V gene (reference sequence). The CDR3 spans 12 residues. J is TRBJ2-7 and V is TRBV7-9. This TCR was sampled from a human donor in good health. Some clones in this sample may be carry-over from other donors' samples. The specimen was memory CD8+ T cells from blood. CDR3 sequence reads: CASSVGLNEQYF.